This record looks at one TCR beta chain sequence and its context. These data are taken from a study of blood T cell repertoires in COVID-19. In the study overall: The study drew acute and convalescent COVID-19 samples from the United States, Italy and Spain.

In the study's own analysis: Quantification of nucleated cells was approximated via reference gene primer amplification. Sequencing was performed with immunoSEQ multiplex PCR; in TCRdb, only in-frame clones are kept and a portion is missing. V and J calls and clone size are as listed in that table; D and trimming were resolved from the DNA. Here the sample spans about 270,000 clones, more than 65% being singletons. Germline V gene data show CDR1 as MNHEY and CDR2 as SMNVEV (reference sequence). The CDR3 runs 15 residues. The V and J ends lost 3 bases and 6 bases, in that order; junction bases with no gene match: 9.

The chain combines TRBV27 with TRBJ2-3; 7 bases are shared with TRBD2. This TCR came from a woman between 18 and 30 years old with acute or convalescent COVID-19. Sequencing used peripheral blood. CDR3 region: CASSFRLAGWDTQYF. CDR3 in DNA: TGTGCCAGCAGTTTTAGATTAGCGGGCTGGGATACGCAGTATTTT.